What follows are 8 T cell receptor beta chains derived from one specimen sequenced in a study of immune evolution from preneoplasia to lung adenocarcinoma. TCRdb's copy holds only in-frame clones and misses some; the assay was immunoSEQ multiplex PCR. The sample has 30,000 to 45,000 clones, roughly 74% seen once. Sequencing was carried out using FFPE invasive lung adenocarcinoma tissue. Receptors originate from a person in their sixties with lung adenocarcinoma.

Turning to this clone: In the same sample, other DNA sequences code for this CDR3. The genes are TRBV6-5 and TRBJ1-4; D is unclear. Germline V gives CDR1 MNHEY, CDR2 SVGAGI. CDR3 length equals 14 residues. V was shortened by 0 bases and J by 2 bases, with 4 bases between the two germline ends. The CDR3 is CASSYSATNEKLFF. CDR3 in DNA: TGTGCCAGCAGTTACTCAGCCACTAATGAAAAACTGTTTTTT.

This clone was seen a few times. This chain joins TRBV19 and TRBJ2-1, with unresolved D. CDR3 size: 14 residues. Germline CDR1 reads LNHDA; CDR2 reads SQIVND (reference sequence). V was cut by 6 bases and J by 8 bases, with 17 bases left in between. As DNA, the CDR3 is TGTGCCAGTAGATCGGAGTACTCCCGAGATGAGCAGTTCTTC. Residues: CASRSEYSRDEQFF.

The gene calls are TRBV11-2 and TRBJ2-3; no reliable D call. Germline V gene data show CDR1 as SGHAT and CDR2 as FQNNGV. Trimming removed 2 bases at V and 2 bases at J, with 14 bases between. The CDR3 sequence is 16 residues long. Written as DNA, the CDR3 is TGTGCCAGCAGCTTACCCAAGGGCCTACCCACAGATACGCAGTATTTT. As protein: CASSLPKGLPTDTQYF.

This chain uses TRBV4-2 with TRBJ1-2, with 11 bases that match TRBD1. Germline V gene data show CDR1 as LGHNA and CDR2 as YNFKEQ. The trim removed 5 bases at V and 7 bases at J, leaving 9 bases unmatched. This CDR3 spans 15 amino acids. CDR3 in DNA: TGTGCCAGCAGCAAACCGGGACAGGGGGTTACTGGCTACACCTTC. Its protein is CASSKPGQGVTGYTF.

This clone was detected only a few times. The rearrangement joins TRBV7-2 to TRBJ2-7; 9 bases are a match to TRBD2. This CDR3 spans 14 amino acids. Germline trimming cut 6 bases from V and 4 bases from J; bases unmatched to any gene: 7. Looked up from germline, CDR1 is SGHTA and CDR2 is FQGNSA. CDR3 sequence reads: CASRRSGSLYEQYF. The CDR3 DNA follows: TGTGCCAGCAGGCGTAGCGGGAGTTTGTACGAGCAGTACTTC.

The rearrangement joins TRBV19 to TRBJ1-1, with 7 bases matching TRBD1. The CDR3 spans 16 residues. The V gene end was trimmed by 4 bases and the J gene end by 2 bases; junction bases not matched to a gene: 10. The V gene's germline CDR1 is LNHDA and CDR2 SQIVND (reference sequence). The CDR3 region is CASSKQGSGVNTEAFF. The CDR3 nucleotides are TGTGCCAGTAGTAAACAGGGGAGTGGGGTCAACACTGAAGCTTTCTTT.

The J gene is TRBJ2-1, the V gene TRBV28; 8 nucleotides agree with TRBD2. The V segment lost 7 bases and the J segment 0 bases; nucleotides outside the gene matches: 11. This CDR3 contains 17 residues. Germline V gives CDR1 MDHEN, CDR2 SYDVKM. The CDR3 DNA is TGTGCCAGCATAAGCGGGAGTGGGGGGGGCTCCTACAATGAGCAGTTCTTC. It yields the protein CASISGSGGGSYNEQFF.

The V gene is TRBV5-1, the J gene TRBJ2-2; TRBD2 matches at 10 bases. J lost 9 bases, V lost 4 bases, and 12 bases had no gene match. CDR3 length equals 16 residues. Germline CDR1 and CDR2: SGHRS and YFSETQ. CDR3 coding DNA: TGCGCCAGCAGCCACACTAGCGGGACAACCCCCCGGGAGCTGTTTTTT. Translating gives CASSHTSGTTPRELFF.